This TCR beta chain originates from a study of shared clonotypes between healthy human individuals. Findings of the study overall: Lower generation probabilities were found for non-shared clonotypes than for those shared by all four donors.

Per the original methods: Junction-only sequences without quality scores came from ImmunoSEQ, so filtering differed. Data came from immunoSEQ multiplex PCR; TCRdb stores just in-frame clones and leaves some out. That table is the source of V, J and clone size, and D and trimming were worked out from the DNA. The data contain 2 million to 2.5 million clones, more than 90% of them seen just once; the ten biggest clones take up around 0.13%. Each donor was a Caucasian adult residing in Nashville, Tennessee. About this clone itself: The antigen is not known.

In germline, CDR1 is LNHDA, CDR2 SQIVND (reference sequence). This CDR3 comprises 15 residues. With 5 bases removed from V and 6 bases from J, the gap between germline ends came to 17 bases. Sequencing input: naive CD4+ T cells sorted from blood. Subset denoted: CD45RA+ positively selected. The source of this sequence is a man aged 18-30 years in good health. The chain has TRBV19 and TRBJ1-5; maybe TRBD1 (5 bases). CDR3 bases: TGTGCCAGTAGTGCCGCCGCGGGCGGGGGTCAGCCCCAGCATTTT. Translating gives CASSAAAGGGQPQHF. The entire variable domain, with the rest obtained from reference TRBV19 and TRBJ1-5, is as follows: DGGITQSPKYLFRKEGQNVTLSCEQNLNHDAMYWYRQDPGQGLRLIYYSQIVNDFQKGDIAEGYSVSREKKESFPLTVTSAQKNPTAFYLCASSAAAGGGQPQHFGDGTRLSIL.